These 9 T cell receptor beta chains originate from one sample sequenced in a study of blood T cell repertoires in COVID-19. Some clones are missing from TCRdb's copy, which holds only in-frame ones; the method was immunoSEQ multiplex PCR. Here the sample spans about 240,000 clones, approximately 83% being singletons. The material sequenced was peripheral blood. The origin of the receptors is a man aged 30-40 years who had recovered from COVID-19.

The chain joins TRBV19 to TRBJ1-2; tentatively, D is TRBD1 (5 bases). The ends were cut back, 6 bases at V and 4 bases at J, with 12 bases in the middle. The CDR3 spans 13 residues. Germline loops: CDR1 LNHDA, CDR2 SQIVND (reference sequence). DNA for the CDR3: TGTGCCAGTAGCAAGGACATTGGCTATGGCTACACCTTC. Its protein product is CASSKDIGYGYTF.

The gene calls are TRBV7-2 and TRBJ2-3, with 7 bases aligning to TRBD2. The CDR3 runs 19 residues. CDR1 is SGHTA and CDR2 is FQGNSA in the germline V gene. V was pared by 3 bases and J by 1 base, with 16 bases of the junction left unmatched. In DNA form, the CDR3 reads TGTGCCAGCAGCTTTCCCCGGCTTGTCGTCAGCGGGGGCACAGATACGCAGTATTTT. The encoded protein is CASSFPRLVVSGGTDTQYF.

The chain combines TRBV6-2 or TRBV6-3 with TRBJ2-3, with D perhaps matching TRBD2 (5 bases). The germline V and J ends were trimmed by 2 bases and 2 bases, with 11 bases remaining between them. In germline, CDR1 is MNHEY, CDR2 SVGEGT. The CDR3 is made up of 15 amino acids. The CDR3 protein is CASSYHAGDTDTQYF. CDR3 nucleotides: TGTGCCAGCAGTTACCACGCGGGCGACACAGATACGCAGTATTTT.

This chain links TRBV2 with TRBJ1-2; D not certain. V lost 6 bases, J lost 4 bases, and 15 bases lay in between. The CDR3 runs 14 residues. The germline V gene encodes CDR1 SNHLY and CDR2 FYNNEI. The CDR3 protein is CASRGGGLLYGYTF. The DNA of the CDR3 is TGTGCCAGCAGGGGTGGCGGCCTCCTCTATGGCTACACCTTC.

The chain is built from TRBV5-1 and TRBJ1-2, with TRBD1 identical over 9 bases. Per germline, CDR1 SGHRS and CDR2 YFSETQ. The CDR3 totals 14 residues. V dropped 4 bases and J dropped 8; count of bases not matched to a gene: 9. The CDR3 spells CASSMEDRGRGYTF. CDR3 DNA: TGCGCCAGCAGCATGGAGGACAGGGGAAGGGGCTACACCTTC. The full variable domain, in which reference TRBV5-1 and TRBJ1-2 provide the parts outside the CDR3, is KAGVTQTPRYLIKTRGQQVTLSCSPISGHRSVSWYQQTPGQGLQFLFEYFSETQRNKGNFPGRFSGRQFSNSRSEMNVSTLELGDSALYLCASSMEDRGRGYTFGSGTRLTVV.

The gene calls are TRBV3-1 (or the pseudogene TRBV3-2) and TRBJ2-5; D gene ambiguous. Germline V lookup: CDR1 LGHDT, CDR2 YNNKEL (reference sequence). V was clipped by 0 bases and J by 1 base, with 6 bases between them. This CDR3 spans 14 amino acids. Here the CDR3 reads CASSQDGSQETQYF. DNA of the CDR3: TGTGCCAGCAGCCAAGACGGTTCCCAAGAGACCCAGTACTTC.

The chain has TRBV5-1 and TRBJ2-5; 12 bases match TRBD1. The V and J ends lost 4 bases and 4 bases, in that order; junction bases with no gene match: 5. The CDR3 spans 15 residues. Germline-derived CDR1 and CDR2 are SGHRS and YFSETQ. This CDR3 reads CASSVPGQGAETQYF. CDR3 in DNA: TGCGCCAGCAGCGTCCCGGGACAGGGGGCAGAGACCCAGTACTTC.

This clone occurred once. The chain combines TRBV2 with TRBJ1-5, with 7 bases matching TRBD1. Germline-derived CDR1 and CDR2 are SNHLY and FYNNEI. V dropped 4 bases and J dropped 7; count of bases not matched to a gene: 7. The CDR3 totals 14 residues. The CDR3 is CASSGSTGWQPQHF. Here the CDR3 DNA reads TGTGCCAGCAGTGGATCGACAGGGTGGCAGCCCCAGCATTTT.

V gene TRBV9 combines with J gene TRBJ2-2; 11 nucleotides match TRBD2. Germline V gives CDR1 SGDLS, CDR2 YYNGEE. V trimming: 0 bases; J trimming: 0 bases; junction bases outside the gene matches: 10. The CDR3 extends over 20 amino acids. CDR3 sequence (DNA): TGTGCCAGCAGCGTAGCTGGCCTAGCGGGGGGAACTTCGAACACCGGGGAGCTGTTTTTT. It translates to CASSVAGLAGGTSNTGELFF.